The clone carrying this TCR beta chain has just one count. The method was immunoSEQ multiplex PCR; TCRdb's version includes in-frame clones alone and lacks a portion of them. This table holds approximately 75,000 clones, approximately 91% found once. The sample comes from a study of blood T cell repertoires in COVID-19. Looking at the study overall: Samples came from the United States, Italy and Spain, spanning acute and convalescent COVID-19. In each case, the material was cDNA or gDNA derived from T cells, B-cell-depleted T cells, or PBMCs.

The V and J ends lost 6 bases and 4 bases respectively, with 17 bases between them. There are 15 residues in the CDR3. Looked up from germline, CDR1 is SGDLS and CDR2 is YYNGEE. Sequencing used peripheral blood. The rearrangement links TRBV9 to TRBJ2-1; D is possibly TRBD1 (5 bases). This receptor was taken from a man in his forties or fifties with acute or convalescent COVID-19. CDR3 coding DNA: TGTGCCAGCACCTCTAAGGGGTGGAGTTACAATGAGCAGTTCTTC. It is translated as CASTSKGWSYNEQFF.